This TCR beta chain derives from a study of blood T cell repertoires in COVID-19 (dated by TCRdb to the early 2020s). Some background on the complete study: Samples covering the acute and convalescent phases of COVID-19 were provided by collaborators in the United States, Italy and Spain. The prospective study material was composed of cDNA or gDNA derived from T cells, B-cell-depleted T cells, or PBMCs. The dataset comprised deeply sampled blood TCRbeta repertoires from subjects exposed to, actively infected with, or recovered from COVID-19. The repertoires were released in a freely available public database meant as a resource for research on the immune response to SARS-CoV-2. Samples were obtained from the ongoing ImmuneRACE study (first 160 participants) and from about 1,300 subjects provided by 6 global collaborators. A de-identified subject ID, COVID-19 status, age in years and sex were almost always included in the sample metadata. Where available, HLA class I and class II types were taken from metadata supplied by the sample provider and were not determined by assay-based typing. The paper's findings and limits, for the study overall: How much clinical and demographic metadata was included differed by source and by participant, and the metadata was provided uncurated.

Enrolling through a virtual design, the prospective study's participants ranged in age from roughly 18 to 90 years and lived across 24 United States geographic areas. In the prospective study, cohorts were assigned on the basis of participant-reported clinical history obtained from a screening survey and a study questionnaire. Exposed participants were defined as having been in contact with someone with a PCR-confirmed or clinician-diagnosed COVID-19 case within 2 weeks of study entry. Each participant in the prospective study had whole blood, serum and a nasopharyngeal or oropharyngeal swab collected by mobile phlebotomists. Over a roughly two-month period, participants in the prospective study had the option of providing additional blood draws and questionnaires. Before DNA extraction, prospective study blood samples were shipped either frozen or at room temperature. This clone was recorded only once. The antigen this receptor binds is unknown. Per-base qualities were not stored, and no clone one base away is much larger.

The CDR3 measures 11 amino acids from cysteine to phenylalanine. The kept DNA is CDR3 alone, 33 bases in frame from the first base. CDR1 and CDR2 are read off the germline V gene as SQVTM and ANQGSEA. The junction shows trimming of 4 bases on V and 1 base on J, plus 4 bases between the germline ends. The immunoSEQ Assay, a bias-controlled multiplex PCR, was used to amplify TCRbeta CDR3 regions from genomic DNA. The original methods were these. Nucleated cell counts per sample were estimated from amplification of reference gene primers within the assay. Sequence reads were collapsed and filtered to measure the absolute abundance of every unique TCRbeta CDR3 rearrangement. Productive Simpson clonality was computed per sample as the square root of Simpson's diversity index over productive rearrangements. TCRdb retrieved this table from immuneACCESS and kept in-frame rearrangements only. Not all clones are present; in checked studies, unresolved V genes account for under half, and no reason is known for the remainder. Clone size and the V and J calls come from that table; the DNA yielded D and trimming. The sample yields 400,000 to 500,000 clones; 70% to 90% were counted once. The top ten clones comprise 1.2% to 1.5% of the sample.

Sequenced material: PBMCs or T cells enriched from blood (not recorded which). The clonotype was recovered from a young woman who had been exposed to COVID-19. This chain joins TRBV29-1 to TRBJ1-2, with the D gene call left open. The DNA sequence is TGCAGCGTTGCGGTTAACTATGGCTACACCTTC. Translated, this is CSVAVNYGYTF.